This T cell receptor (beta chain) was sequenced during a study of CD4+ T cells in melanoma. Study-wide results and caveats: CD8+ T cell, macrophage and B cell function reportedly correlated with neoantigen-specific CD4+ T cells.

As regards this clone: What it binds is unknown.

This table comes from immunoSEQ multiplex PCR, and its TCRdb copy is limited to in-frame clones, with some not included. The sample records 110,000 to 150,000 clones, about nine tenths being singletons. The receptor comes from a human donor with melanoma.

The CDR3 sequence is CASSFYRDTVYEQYF. The CDR3 region has the DNA TGTGCCAGCAGCTTCTACCGGGACACAGTCTACGAGCAGTACTTC. This sequence joins TRBV5-5 and TRBJ2-7, with D tentatively TRBD1 (6 bases). This CDR3 has 15 amino acids. The V and J ends lost 2 bases and 3 bases respectively, with 15 bases between them. Germline V gene sequence: CDR1 SGHKS, CDR2 YYEKEE (reference sequence).